Listed below are T cell receptor beta chains from one sample, sequenced in a study of identical twins. TCRdb re-called the 5' RACE reads through MiXCR, storing one row per CDR3 protein. The repertoire includes about 530,000 distinct CDR3 sequences, approximately 16% of them detected once, and roughly 0.44% sits in the top ten. Another study also made use of these data, one on yellow fever vaccine responses in identical twins.

The sample taken for sequencing was CD4+ T cells sorted from blood. These TCRs come from a young woman in good health. Each CDR3 is given with its conserved first and last residue. A D gene is named only where the DNA matches it firmly. The size entry is marked missing in some rows and otherwise reads once, few, many or a size class.

>NA|few|TRBV7-2|TRBJ2-1
TGTGCCAGCAGCTTAGCGCAGGGGGGAGTAGTCAATGAGCAGTTCTTC
CASSLAQGGVVNEQFF
>NA|NA|TRBV5-1|TRBJ1-1
TGCGCCAGCAGGGACAAGGGTAACACTGAAGCTTTCTTT
CASRDKGNTEAFF
>TRBD1|few|TRBV18|TRBJ1-5
TGTGCCAGCTCAGCGCAGGGGGAGCAGCCCCAGCATTTT
CASSAQGEQPQHF
>NA|NA|TRBV20-1|TRBJ2-1
TGCAGTGCTAGAGATCCCGGACGCGTCCCCTCCAATGAGCAGTTCTTC
CSARDPGRVPSNEQFF
>TRBD1|few|TRBV12-3/TRBV12-4|TRBJ1-1
TGTGCCAGCATACGGCAGGGGGGTTCTGAAGCTTTCTTT
CASIRQGGSEAFF
>TRBD1|NA|TRBV11-2|TRBJ2-2
TGTGCCAGCAGCTTCAGGACAGGGCCTAACACCGGGGAGCTGTTTTTT
CASSFRTGPNTGELFF
>TRBD2|many|TRBV5-1|TRBJ2-2
TGCGCCAGCAGCTTGGCACTAGCGGAGAACACCGGGGAGCTGTTTTTT
CASSLALAENTGELFF
>NA|NA|TRBV29-1|TRBJ2-5
TGCAGCGTGTCTTTACGGGGGGACAGGAGGTACCAAGAGACCCAGTACTTC
CSVSLRGDRRYQETQYF
>NA|few|TRBV5-1|TRBJ1-1
TGCGCCAGCAGCTTGTACGGGGGAATGGCTGAAGCTTTCTTT
CASSLYGGMAEAFF
>NA|few|TRBV6-1|TRBJ2-5
TGTGCCAGCAGTGATCTCCCCGGGACGATACAAGAGACCCAGTACTTC
CASSDLPGTIQETQYF
>NA|NA|TRBV20-1|TRBJ2-1
TGCAGTGCTAGAGGTCTTGGGAGCTACAGCTCCTACAATGAGCAGTTCTTC
CSARGLGSYSSYNEQFF
>TRBD2|NA|TRBV20-1|TRBJ2-7
TGCAGTGCTCGTCGGACTAGCGGGAGCCACGAGCAGTACTTC
CSARRTSGSHEQYF
>TRBD2|NA|TRBV12-3/TRBV12-4|TRBJ2-1
TGTGCCAGCAGTTTACTAGCGGGGAAGTACAATGAGCAGTTCTTC
CASSLLAGKYNEQFF
>TRBD2|many|TRBV20-1|TRBJ2-3
TGCAGTGCTAGAAAGGCCCCAGCGGGAGGAAGCACAGATACGCAGTATTTT
CSARKAPAGGSTDTQYF
>NA|many|TRBV29-1|TRBJ2-5
TGCAGCGTGTACCTGGGGGTCCGGGAGACCCAGTACTTC
CSVYLGVRETQYF
>NA|few|TRBV12-3/TRBV12-4|TRBJ2-1
TGTGCCAGCATGGAGGAGGGGCTCTCCTACAATGAGCAGTTCTTC
CASMEEGLSYNEQFF
>TRBD2|NA|TRBV19|TRBJ2-2
TGTGCCAGTAGGTCGCCTAGCGGGAAGACCACCGGGGAGCTGTTTTTT
CASRSPSGKTTGELFF
>TRBD1|NA|TRBV25-1|TRBJ1-1
TGTGCCAGCAGTGGAGCCCCAGGGGGCGGTACTGAAGCTTTCTTT
CASSGAPGGGTEAFF
>NA|NA|TRBV2|TRBJ2-2
TGTGCCAGTGCCTCACTTAACACCGGGGAGCTGTTTTTT
CASASLNTGELFF
>TRBD2|few|TRBV5-1|TRBJ2-2
TGCGCCAGCAAACTTAGCGGGAGGGACACCGGGGAGCTGTTTTTT
CASKLSGRDTGELFF
>NA|few|TRBV19|TRBJ2-1
TGTGCCAGTTGCCCCGGGTTCTCCTCCTACAATGAGCAGTTCTTC
CASCPGFSSYNEQFF
>TRBD1|few|TRBV12-3/TRBV12-4|TRBJ2-7
TGTGCCAGCAGTTGGGGGACAGGGGGAAACGAGCAGTACTTC
CASSWGTGGNEQYF
>TRBD2|NA|TRBV5-5|TRBJ2-4
TGTGCCAGCAGCTTGGGAGCGGGGGGAGCCAAAAACATTCAGTACTTC
CASSLGAGGAKNIQYF
>NA|NA|TRBV27|TRBJ1-6
TGTGCCAGCAGATTCCAGCCTGGGGGTTCACCCCTCCACTTT
CASRFQPGGSPLHF
>TRBD2|many|TRBV5-1|TRBJ2-4
TGCGCCAGCAGCTTCCAAGGACTAGCGGGCCCCGGAGGTGCCAAAAACATTCAGTACTTC
CASSFQGLAGPGGAKNIQYF
>NA|few|TRBV5-1|TRBJ1-3
TGCGCCAGCAGCGCCTCAGGGGCGGCTGGAAACACCATATATTTT
CASSASGAAGNTIYF
>TRBD1|few|TRBV7-2|TRBJ2-5
TGTGCCAGCAGCTTACAGAGTGGACAGGCCCTGGGGACCCAGTACTTC
CASSLQSGQALGTQYF
>NA|many|TRBV3-1|TRBJ2-3
TGTGCCAGCGGGAAACTAGTGACCCCCACAGATACGCAGTATTTT
CASGKLVTPTDTQYF
>TRBD1|NA|TRBV24-1|TRBJ2-1
TGTGCCACCAGTGATCCAACAGGGGCCCCAAACTACAATGAGCAGTTCTTC
CATSDPTGAPNYNEQFF
>TRBD1|NA|TRBV25-1|TRBJ2-1
TGTGCCAGCAGTGAAAGTGGGACAGGGGGCAATGAGCAGTTCTTC
CASSESGTGGNEQFF
>NA|many|TRBV5-1|TRBJ2-1
TGCGCCAGCAGCAAGGAGAGGAATGAGCAGTTCTTC
CASSKERNEQFF
>NA|few|TRBV29-1|TRBJ2-5
TGCAGCGTACGGCAGGGTACGTTGGAAGAGACCCAGTACTTC
CSVRQGTLEETQYF
>NA|many|TRBV12-3/TRBV12-4|TRBJ1-1
TGTGCCAGCAGTTTAGCGTCCGGGGGGAGAAATCCTGAAGCTTTCTTT
CASSLASGGRNPEAFF
>TRBD2|many|TRBV28|TRBJ2-1
TGTGCCAGCAGTTCTCCACTAGCGGGAGTATACAATGAGCAGTTCTTC
CASSSPLAGVYNEQFF
>NA|NA|TRBV7-9|TRBJ1-6
TGTGCCAGCAGCTTAGGCGCGGGGAAAGGGGCACCCCTCCACTTT
CASSLGAGKGAPLHF
>TRBD2|NA|TRBV2|TRBJ2-3
TGTGCCAGCACCGGACTAGCGGGAGGAGATACGCAGTATTTT
CASTGLAGGDTQYF
>NA|NA|TRBV9|TRBJ2-7
TGTGCCAGCAGCGGGGGGGGCGGGAGTCTCGAGCAGTACTTC
CASSGGGGSLEQYF
>TRBD1|NA|TRBV10-3|TRBJ1-2
TGTGCCATCAGTGATCCGACAGGGGAGGGCTATGGCTACACCTTC
CAISDPTGEGYGYTF
>TRBD2|few|TRBV20-1|TRBJ2-1
TGCAGTGCTAGAGATATAAGGCCTAGCGGGGGCTACAATGAGCAGTTCTTC
CSARDIRPSGGYNEQFF
>NA|few|TRBV6-1|TRBJ2-2
TGTGCCAGCACTCAGGATTGGAACACCGGGGAGCTGTTTTTT
CASTQDWNTGELFF
>NA|NA|TRBV20-1|TRBJ1-1
TGCAGTGCTAGAGGTAATACGGGGCGCGGAACTGAAGCTTTCTTT
CSARGNTGRGTEAFF